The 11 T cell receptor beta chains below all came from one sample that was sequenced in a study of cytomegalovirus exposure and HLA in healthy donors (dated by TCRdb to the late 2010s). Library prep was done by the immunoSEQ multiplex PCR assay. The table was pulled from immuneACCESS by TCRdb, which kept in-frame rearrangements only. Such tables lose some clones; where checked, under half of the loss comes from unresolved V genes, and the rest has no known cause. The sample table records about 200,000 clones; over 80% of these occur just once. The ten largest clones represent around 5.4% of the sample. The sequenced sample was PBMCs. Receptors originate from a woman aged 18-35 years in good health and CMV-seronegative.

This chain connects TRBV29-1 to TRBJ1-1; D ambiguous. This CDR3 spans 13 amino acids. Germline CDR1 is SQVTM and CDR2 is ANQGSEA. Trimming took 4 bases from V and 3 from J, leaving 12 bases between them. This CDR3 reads CSVGEGWDTEAFF. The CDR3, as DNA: TGCAGCGTTGGGGAGGGATGGGACACTGAAGCTTTCTTT.

For the CDR3, the DNA is TGTGCCGGCACACGGGGTGTGCCTGCCAAAAACATTCAGTACTTC. Its protein product is CAGTRGVPAKNIQYF. The V call is TRBV9, the J call TRBJ2-4, with D perhaps matching TRBD2 (5 bases). Trimming removed 10 bases at V and 1 base at J, with 18 bases between. Germline V lookup: CDR1 SGDLS, CDR2 YYNGEE. This CDR3 contains 15 residues.

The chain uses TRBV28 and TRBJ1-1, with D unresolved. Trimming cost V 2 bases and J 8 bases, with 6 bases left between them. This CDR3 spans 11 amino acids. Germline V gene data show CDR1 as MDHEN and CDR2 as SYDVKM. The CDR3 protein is CASSLTVEAFF. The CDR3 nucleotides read TGTGCCAGCAGTTTAACGGTGGAAGCTTTCTTT.

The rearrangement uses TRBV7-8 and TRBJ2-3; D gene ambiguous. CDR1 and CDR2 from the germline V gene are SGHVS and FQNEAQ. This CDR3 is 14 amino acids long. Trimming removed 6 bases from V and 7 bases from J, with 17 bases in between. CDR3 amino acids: CASRPTWPLNTQYF. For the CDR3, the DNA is TGTGCCAGCAGGCCAACCTGGCCACTAAATACGCAGTATTTT.

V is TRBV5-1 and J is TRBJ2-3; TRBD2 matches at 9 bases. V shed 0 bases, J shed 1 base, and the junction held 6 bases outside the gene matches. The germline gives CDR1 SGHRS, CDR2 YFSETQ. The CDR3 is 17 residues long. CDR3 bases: TGCGCCAGCAGCTTGGAGGCATGGACTAGCGGCACAGATACGCAGTATTTT. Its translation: CASSLEAWTSGTDTQYF.

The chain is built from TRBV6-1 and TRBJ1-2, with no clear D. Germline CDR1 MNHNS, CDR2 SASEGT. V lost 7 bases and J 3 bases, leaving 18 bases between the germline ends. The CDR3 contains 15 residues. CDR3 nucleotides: TGTGCCAGCATCGGGGATCCCATGGAATACTATGGCTACACCTTC. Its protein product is CASIGDPMEYYGYTF.

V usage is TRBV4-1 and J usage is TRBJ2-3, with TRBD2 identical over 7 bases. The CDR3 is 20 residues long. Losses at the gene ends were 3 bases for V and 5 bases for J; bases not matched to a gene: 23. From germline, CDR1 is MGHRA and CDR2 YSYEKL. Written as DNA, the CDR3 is TGCGCCAGCAGCCATCTCCCCCGGAGGGCCCTAGCGGAGGTGGAAGATACGCAGTATTTT. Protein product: CASSHLPRRALAEVEDTQYF.

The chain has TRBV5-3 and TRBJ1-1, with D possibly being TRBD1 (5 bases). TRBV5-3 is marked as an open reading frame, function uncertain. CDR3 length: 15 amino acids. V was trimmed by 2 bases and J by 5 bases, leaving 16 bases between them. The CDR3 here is CARSFSRQKETEAFF. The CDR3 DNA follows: TGTGCCAGAAGCTTCTCCCGACAGAAGGAAACTGAAGCTTTCTTT.

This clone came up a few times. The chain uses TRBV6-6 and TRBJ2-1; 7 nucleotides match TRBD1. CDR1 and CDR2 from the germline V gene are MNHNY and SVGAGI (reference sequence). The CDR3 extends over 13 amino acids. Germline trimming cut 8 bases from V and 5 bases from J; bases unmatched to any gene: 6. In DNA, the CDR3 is TGTGCCAGCGGGACAGAGGCACACAATGAGCAGTTCTTC. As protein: CASGTEAHNEQFF.

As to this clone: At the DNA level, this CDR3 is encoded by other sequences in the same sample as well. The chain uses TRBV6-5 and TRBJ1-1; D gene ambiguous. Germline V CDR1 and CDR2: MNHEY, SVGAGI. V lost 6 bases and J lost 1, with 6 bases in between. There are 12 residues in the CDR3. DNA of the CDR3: TGTGCCAGCAGCCGGGGGAACACTGAAGCTTTCTTT. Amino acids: CASSRGNTEAFF.

The CDR3 DNA sequence: TGTGCCAGCAGTGAAAACAGTCGCTACGAGCAGTACTTC. Protein product: CASSENSRYEQYF. The chain carries TRBV6-1 and TRBJ2-7; D remains ambiguous. CDR3 size: 13 residues. Trimming took 2 bases from V and 3 from J, leaving 8 bases between them. Germline V lookup: CDR1 MNHNS, CDR2 SASEGT.